Following are 11 T cell receptor beta chains from one sample sequenced in a study of response to subunit inactivated influenza vaccine. TCRdb itself ran the RT-PCR reads through MiXCR, one entry per CDR3 protein. The table has under 800,000 distinct CDR3 sequences, approximately 15% seen once. The sample consisted of PBMCs from blood, taken about 14 days before vaccination. All receptors come from a man over 45 who received an inactivated influenza vaccine.

This clonotype was found a few times. V gene TRBV7-9 combines with J gene TRBJ2-1, with D hard to call. Trimming took off 0 bases at V and 7 bases at J, with 10 bases between the two ends. The CDR3 covers 14 residues. Germline-derived CDR1 and CDR2 are SEHNR and FQNEAQ (reference sequence). The CDR3 region is CASSLAVSLNEQFF. The CDR3 coding sequence is TGTGCCAGCAGCTTAGCGGTGAGCCTTAATGAGCAGTTCTTC.

In this sample, this clonotype turned up many times. An end of the junction does not agree with germline; a read error may underlie this. The chain has TRBV7-2 and TRBJ2-5, with D perhaps TRBD1 (6 bases). Germline loops: CDR1 SGHTA, CDR2 FQGNSA. The CDR3 totals 13 residues. CDR3 amino acids: CASSPRGGETQYF. In DNA form, the CDR3 reads TGCGCCAGCAGCCCCCGAGGGGGAGAGACCCAGTACTTC.

CDR3 loop: CASSSGPANEQFF. The CDR3 DNA reads as TGTGCCAGCAGCTCCGGACCGGCCAATGAGCAGTTCTTC. The genes are TRBV11-2 and TRBJ2-1; D gene uncertain. Trimming took 4 bases from V and 6 from J, leaving 10 bases between them. The CDR3 loop spans 13 amino acids. Germline-derived CDR1 and CDR2 are SGHAT and FQNNGV. Full variable domain (missing parts from reference TRBV11-2 and TRBJ2-1): EAGVAQSPRYKIIEKRQSVAFWCNPISGHATLYWYQQILGQGPKLLIQFQNNGVVDDSQLPKDRFSAERLKGVDSTLKIQPAKLEDSAVYLCASSSGPANEQFFGPGTRLTVL.

This clonotype was counted only a few times. The genes are TRBV20-1 and TRBJ2-3, with 10 nucleotides matching TRBD2. The CDR3 is 15 residues long. Germline values: CDR1 DFQATT, CDR2 SNEGSKA (reference sequence). V shed 1 base, J shed 5 bases, and the junction held 6 bases outside the gene matches. CDR3 residues: CSARGSGGAVDTQYF. For the CDR3, the DNA is TGCAGTGCTAGAGGAAGCGGGGGGGCCGTAGATACGCAGTATTTT.

The chain is built from TRBV3-1 and TRBJ1-6; maybe TRBD1 (5 bases). The length of the CDR3 is 16 residues. Deletions cut 5 bases from V and 7 bases from J, with 18 bases between. CDR1 is LGHDT and CDR2 is YNNKEL in the germline V gene (reference sequence). The CDR3 DNA follows: TGTGCCAGCAGCTACGGGACTCCCGCAGGAAATTCACCCCTCCACTTT. Translation: CASSYGTPAGNSPLHF.

This clonotype was seen a few times. The V gene is TRBV5-1, the J gene TRBJ2-3; D is unclear. CDR3 length equals 14 residues. Germline CDR1 is SGHRS and CDR2 is YFSETQ. The ends were cut back, 0 bases at V and 2 bases at J, with 7 bases in the middle. Here the CDR3 DNA reads TGCGCCAGCAGCTTGGTTCCCCACACAGATACGCAGTATTTT. Translated, it gives CASSLVPHTDTQYF.

This clonotype was counted only a few times. V usage is TRBV7-2 and J usage is TRBJ2-5; a weak D match, TRBD2 (5 bases). The CDR3 sequence is 15 residues long. The V gene's germline CDR1 is SGHTA and CDR2 FQGNSA. V was shortened by 5 bases and J by 2 bases, with 15 bases between the two germline ends. The CDR3 DNA follows: TGTGCCAGCAGCGGAAGAGCGGCAACACAAGAGACCCAGTACTTC. As protein: CASSGRAATQETQYF.

This clonotype came up a few times. The chain has TRBV5-6 and TRBJ2-5; possible D gene TRBD2, 5 bases. Germline CDR1 reads SGHDT; CDR2 reads YYEEEE. Between the trimmed V and J ends, which lost 4 bases and 3 bases, there was a span of 19 bases. This CDR3 is built from 16 residues. CDR3: CASSPTGLRSEETQYF. In nucleotides, the CDR3 is TGTGCCAGCAGCCCTACGGGATTACGGAGCGAAGAGACCCAGTACTTC. Variable domain in full (rest from reference TRBV5-6 and TRBJ2-5): DAGVTQSPTHLIKTRGQQVTLRCSPKSGHDTVSWYQQALGQGPQFIFQYYEEEERQRGNFPDRFSGHQFPNYSSELNVNALLLGDSALYLCASSPTGLRSEETQYFGPGTRLLVL.

The sample holds a few counts of this clonotype. The chain recombines TRBV4-1 with TRBJ1-3; D is undetermined. CDR1 and CDR2 (germline): MGHRA, YSYEKL. This CDR3 has 15 residues. V shed 1 base and J shed 0 bases, with 7 bases lying between them. CDR3 in amino acids: CASSQVPNSGNTIYF. The CDR3 DNA follows: TGCGCCAGCAGCCAAGTCCCTAACTCTGGAAACACCATATATTTT.

The count of this clonotype is one. V gene TRBV19 combines with J gene TRBJ2-7, with 7 bases aligning to TRBD2. The CDR3 runs 17 residues. The V gene end was trimmed by 4 bases and the J gene end by 2 bases; junction bases not matched to a gene: 14. Germline V gene lookup returns CDR1 LNHDA and CDR2 SQIVND (reference sequence). DNA of the CDR3: TGTGCCAGTAGTAGAGCCTCCGCTAGCGGCACAACCTACGAGCAGTACTTC. Protein: CASSRASASGTTYEQYF.

This chain joins TRBV5-6 and TRBJ1-4; D ambiguous. CDR1 and CDR2 (germline): SGHDT, YYEEEE. The CDR3 length is 14 residues. V was shortened by 1 base and J by 4 bases, with 8 bases between the two germline ends. Written as DNA, the CDR3 is TGTGCCAGCAGCTTGTGGGCAGTTAATGAAAAACTGTTTTTT. Translation: CASSLWAVNEKLFF.